The 9 T cell receptor beta chains reported below all come from one sample, sequenced in a study of T cells in Graves' hyperthyroidism and ophthalmopathy. Amplification of TCR beta CDR3 regions was performed using RNA transcripts as template. The TCR CDR3 was amplified in a first-round RT-PCR using the HTBI primer set. TCRdb re-analysed the multiplex PCR reads in MiXCR, keeping a single row per CDR3 protein. Of about 520,000 distinct CDR3 sequences listed, around 22% are singletons. Sequences were obtained from blood. The receptors derive from a woman in her 30s with Graves' ophthalmopathy.

This clonotype was counted at least ten times. The chain is built from TRBV20-1 and TRBJ1-1, with D perhaps TRBD1 (5 bases). In germline, CDR1 is DFQATT, CDR2 SNEGSKA (reference sequence). With 6 bases removed from V and 1 base from J, the gap between germline ends came to 12 bases. The CDR3 extends over 13 amino acids. CDR3 region: CSARTFRNTEAFF. The CDR3 DNA sequence: TGCAGTGCCAGGACATTTCGGAACACTGAAGCTTTCTTT.

Only a few counts were recorded for this clonotype. The gene calls are TRBV18 and TRBJ2-7; D is unresolved. The CDR3 runs to 12 residues. Germline values: CDR1 KGHSH, CDR2 LQKENI. V lost 3 bases and J 4 bases, leaving 7 bases between the germline ends. CDR3 sequence reads: CASSPSTYEQYF. CDR3 DNA sequence: TGTGCCAGCTCACCGAGTACGTACGAGCAGTACTTC.

The sample holds many counts of this clonotype. The gene calls are TRBV7-9 and TRBJ2-5; 10 bases are shared with TRBD1. V was pared by 0 bases and J by 5 bases, with 3 bases of the junction left unmatched. Looked up from germline, CDR1 is SEHNR and CDR2 is FQNEAQ (reference sequence). This CDR3 contains 15 residues. For the CDR3, the DNA is TGTGCCAGCAGCTTAGCTGACAGGGGGCAGGAGACCCAGTACTTC. Translated, it gives CASSLADRGQETQYF.

This clonotype has ten or more counts. The chain combines TRBV30 with TRBJ1-5, with D possibly matching TRBD1 (5 bases). Germline V gene data show CDR1 as GTSNPN and CDR2 as SVGIG (reference sequence). V lost 4 bases, J lost 2 bases, and 12 bases lay in between. This CDR3 has 14 amino acids. DNA of the CDR3: TGTGCCTGGAAGGTAGGGGCGGGCAATCAGCCCCAGCATTTT. It codes for CAWKVGAGNQPQHF.

The gene calls are TRBV24-1 and TRBJ2-5; D might be TRBD1 (5 bases). V lost 3 bases and J lost 5, with 15 bases in between. The CDR3 consists of 15 residues. Germline V gene data show CDR1 as KGHDR and CDR2 as SFDVKD. CDR3 sequence reads: CATSDPRPGRETQYF. Here the CDR3 DNA reads TGTGCCACCAGTGATCCACGACCAGGGCGGGAGACCCAGTACTTC.

The V call is TRBV3-1, the J call TRBJ2-5; perhaps TRBD2 as D (5 bases). The CDR3 is 15 residues long. The germline CDR1 and CDR2 sequences are LGHDT and YNNKEL (reference sequence). V dropped 4 bases and J dropped 5 bases, with 17 bases sitting between them. Here the CDR3 DNA reads TGTGCCAGCAGCCCTTTAGCCCTTAGCGTCGAGACCCAGTACTTC. Amino acid sequence: CASSPLALSVETQYF.

This clonotype appeared many times. The chain recombines TRBV12-3 or TRBV12-4 with TRBJ1-2, with D perhaps matching TRBD1 (5 bases). The CDR3 has 14 residues. V was shortened by 5 bases and J by 4 bases, with 14 bases between the two germline ends. DNA for the CDR3: TGTGCCAGCAGTCAGGGCATCCAAATCTATGGCTACACCTTC. This sequence encodes CASSQGIQIYGYTF.

This clonotype was counted ten times or more. The chain couples TRBV6-5 to TRBJ1-5; 10 bases align to TRBD1. With V trimmed by 4 bases and J by 6 bases, 9 bases remained unmatched. CDR1 and CDR2 from the germline V gene are MNHEY and SVGAGI. CDR3 length: 16 amino acids. The CDR3 loop is CASSSRTGGSIQPQHF. The CDR3 DNA reads as TGTGCCAGCAGTTCCCGGACAGGGGGATCCATTCAGCCCCAGCATTTT.

Regarding this clonotype: A much larger clone lies a single base off, so this may be a read error. The V gene is TRBV27, the J gene TRBJ1-6; D is uncertain. The CDR3 runs 15 residues. Germline-derived CDR1 and CDR2 are MNHEY and SMNVEV (reference sequence). CDR3 amino acids: CASTPTGLANSPLDF. The CDR3 DNA follows: TGTGCCAGCACCCCCACGGGTTTGGCTAATTCACCCCTCGACTTT.